This T cell receptor beta chain was profiled in a study of cytomegalovirus exposure and HLA in healthy donors. Study-level findings and limits: A previous analysis found most TCR beta V segments productive roughly 87% or roughly 30% of the time. In a later analysis, HLA-associated TCR beta chains were more clonally expanded than equally common others.

A note on this clone: What it binds is not known.

The PCR had 60 Vbeta and 13 Jbeta primers. Sequencing used immunoSEQ multiplex PCR; TCRdb keeps in-frame clones, though not all of them. Here the sample spans roughly 43,000 clones, around two thirds being singletons. This CDR3 spans 14 amino acids. This chain joins TRBV12-1 and TRBJ1-2. TRBV12-1 is given as a pseudogene. The specimen sequenced was PBMCs. The TCR sequence derives from a human donor in good health. CDR3 residues: CASSSGLPNYGYTF. CDR3 in DNA: TGTGCCAGCAGCTCAGGACTCCCTAACTATGGCTACACCTTC.